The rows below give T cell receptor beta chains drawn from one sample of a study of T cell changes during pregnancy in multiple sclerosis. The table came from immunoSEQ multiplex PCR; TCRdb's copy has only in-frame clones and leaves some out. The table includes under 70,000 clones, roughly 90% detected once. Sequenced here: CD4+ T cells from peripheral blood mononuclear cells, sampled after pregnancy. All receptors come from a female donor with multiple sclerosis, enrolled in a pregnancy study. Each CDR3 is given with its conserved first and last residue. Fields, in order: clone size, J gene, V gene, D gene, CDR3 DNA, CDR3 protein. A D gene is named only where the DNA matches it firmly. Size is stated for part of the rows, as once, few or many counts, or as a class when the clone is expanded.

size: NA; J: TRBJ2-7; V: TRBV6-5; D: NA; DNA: TGTGCCAGCAGTTTGGGGCCCGCAAGCGAGCAGTACTTC; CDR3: CASSLGPASEQYF
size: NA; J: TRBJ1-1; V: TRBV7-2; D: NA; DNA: TGTGCCAGCAGCTTATCGCGACAGACCACTGAAGCTTTCTTT; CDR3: CASSLSRQTTEAFF
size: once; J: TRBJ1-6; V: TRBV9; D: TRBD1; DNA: TGTGCCAGCAGCGACCGGGACAGGGGTAATTCACCCCTCCACTTT; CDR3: CASSDRDRGNSPLHF
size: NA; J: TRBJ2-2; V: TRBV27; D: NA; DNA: TGTGCCAGCAGGGCCCCAGGGGCGAACACCGGGGAGCTGTTTTTT; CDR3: CASRAPGANTGELFF
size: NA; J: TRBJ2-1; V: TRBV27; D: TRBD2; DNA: TGTGCCAGCAGTTTAGGTAGCGGGGGGCTCTCCTACAATGAGCAGTTCTTC; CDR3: CASSLGSGGLSYNEQFF
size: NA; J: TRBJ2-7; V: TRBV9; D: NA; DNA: TGTGCCAGCAGCGAGGGCCCGGGACAAGCCTACGAGCAGTACTTC; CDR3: CASSEGPGQAYEQYF
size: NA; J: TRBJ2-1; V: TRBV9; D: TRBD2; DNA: TGTGCCAGCAGCACACTGGGACTAGCGGACTACAATGAGCAGTTCTTC; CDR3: CASSTLGLADYNEQFF
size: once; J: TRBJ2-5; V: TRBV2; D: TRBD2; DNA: TGTGCCAGCAGTGAAGGACTAGCGGGTACCCAAGAGACCCAGTACTTC; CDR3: CASSEGLAGTQETQYF
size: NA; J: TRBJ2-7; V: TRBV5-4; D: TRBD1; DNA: TGTGCCAGCAGCTTGGGGGGTTTCGGGACAGCCAGCCCCTACGAGCAGTACTTC; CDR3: CASSLGGFGTASPYEQYF
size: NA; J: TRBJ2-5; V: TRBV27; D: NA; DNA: TGTGCCAGCAGTTTATCGATAAGAGGGTTGGAGACCCAGTACTTC; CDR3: CASSLSIRGLETQYF
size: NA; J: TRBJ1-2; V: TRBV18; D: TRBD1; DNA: TGTGCCAGCTCACCCAGCAGGACAGGCTGGGGACAGGGTTGGGATGGCTACACCTTC; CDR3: CASSPSRTGWGQGWDGYTF
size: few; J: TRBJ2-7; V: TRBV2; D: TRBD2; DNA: TGTGCCAGCAGTGAATTGGCTAGCGGGGTGGGCGAGCAGTACTTC; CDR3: CASSELASGVGEQYF
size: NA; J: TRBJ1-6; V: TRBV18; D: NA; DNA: TGTGCCAGCTCATTAGGACAGTTAGATAATTCACCCCTCCACTTT; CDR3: CASSLGQLDNSPLHF
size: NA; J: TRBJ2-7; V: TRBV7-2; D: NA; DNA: TGTGCCAGCAGTCGAATTGGGGGCGGCGAGCAGTACTTC; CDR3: CASSRIGGGEQYF
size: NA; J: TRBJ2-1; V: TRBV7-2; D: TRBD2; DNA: TGTGCCAGCAGCCAACTAGCGGGGGGGCGGAATGAGCAGTTCTTC; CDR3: CASSQLAGGRNEQFF
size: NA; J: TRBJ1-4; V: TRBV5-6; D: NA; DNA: TGTGCCAGCAGCGATGGAGGGTTGTATGAAAAACTGTTTTTT; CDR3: CASSDGGLYEKLFF
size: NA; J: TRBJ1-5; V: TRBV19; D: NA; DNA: TGTGCCAGTAGTATAGACCTCCTCAGGTCTTATAGCAATCAGCCCCAGCATTTT; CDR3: CASSIDLLRSYSNQPQHF
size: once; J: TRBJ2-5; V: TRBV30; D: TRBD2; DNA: TGTGCCTGGAGCCCGGGGGGGACCCAGTACTTC; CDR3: CAWSPGGTQYF
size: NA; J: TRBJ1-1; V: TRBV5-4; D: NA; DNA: TGTGCCAGCAGCTTGGTGGGGGGAATGAACACTGAAGCTTTCTTT; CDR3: CASSLVGGMNTEAFF
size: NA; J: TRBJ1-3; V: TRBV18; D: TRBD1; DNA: TGTGCCAGAGCACAGGGGAATACGGCTGGAAACACCATATATTTT; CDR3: CARAQGNTAGNTIYF
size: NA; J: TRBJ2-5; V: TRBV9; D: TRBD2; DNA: TGTGCCAGCAGCGTAGCAGGACTAGCGGGGGATCAAGAGACCCAGTACTTC; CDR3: CASSVAGLAGDQETQYF
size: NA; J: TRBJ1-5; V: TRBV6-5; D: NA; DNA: TGTGCCAGCAAAAAGACCGGGGGGCATCAGCCCCAGCATTTT; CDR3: CASKKTGGHQPQHF
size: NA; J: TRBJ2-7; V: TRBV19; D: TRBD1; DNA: TGTGCCAGTAGTACACAGGGGGAGAGCTCCTACGAGCAGTACTTC; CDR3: CASSTQGESSYEQYF
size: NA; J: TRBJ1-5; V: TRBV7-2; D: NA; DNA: TGTGCCACAGGGGAGCCAAATCAGCCCCAGCATTTT; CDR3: CATGEPNQPQHF
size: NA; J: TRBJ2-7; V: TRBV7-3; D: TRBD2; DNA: TGTGCCAGCAGCTCCTGGACTAGCGGGGGGAGCTCCTACGAGCAGTACTTC; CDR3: CASSSWTSGGSSYEQYF
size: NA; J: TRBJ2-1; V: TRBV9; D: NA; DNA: TGTGCCAGCAGCCCCGGTGCTAGGGGCGATGAGCAGTTCTTC; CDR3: CASSPGARGDEQFF
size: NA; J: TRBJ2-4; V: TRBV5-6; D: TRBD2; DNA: TGTGCCAGCAGCGACATGGGAGGGGTGGCCAAAAACATTCAGTACTTC; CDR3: CASSDMGGVAKNIQYF
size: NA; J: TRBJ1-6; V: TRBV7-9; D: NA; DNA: TGTGCCAGCAGCTTAACGGGGTTATATAATTCACCCCTCCACTTT; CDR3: CASSLTGLYNSPLHF
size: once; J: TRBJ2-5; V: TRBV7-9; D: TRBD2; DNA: TGTGCCAGCAGCTCTGGGACTAGCGGGGGCCTTGGAACCCAGTACTTC; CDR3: CASSSGTSGGLGTQYF
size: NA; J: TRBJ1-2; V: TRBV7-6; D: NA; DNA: TGTGCCAGCAGCTTAAGCGCATTGGAAGGCTACACCTTC; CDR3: CASSLSALEGYTF
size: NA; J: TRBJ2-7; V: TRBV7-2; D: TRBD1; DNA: TGTGCCAGCGGCGACAGGGCGTCCTACGAGCAGTACTTC; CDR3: CASGDRASYEQYF
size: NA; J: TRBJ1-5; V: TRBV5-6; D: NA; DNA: TGTGCCAGCAGCTTAGGTTCGGGGTTATCGAGCAATCAGCCCCAGCATTTT; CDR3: CASSLGSGLSSNQPQHF
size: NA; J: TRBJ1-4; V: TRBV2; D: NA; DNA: TGTGCCAGCAGCCGCCGGGGGGAACTGTTTTTT; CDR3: CASSRRGELFF
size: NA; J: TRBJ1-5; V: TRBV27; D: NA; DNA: TGTGCCAGCAGTTTATATCCCCTTGGCCACAGGGTAAATCAGCCCCAGCATTTT; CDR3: CASSLYPLGHRVNQPQHF
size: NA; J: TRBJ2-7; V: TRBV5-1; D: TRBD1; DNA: TGCGCCAGCAGCGGGGACAGAGCCTACGAGCAGTACTTC; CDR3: CASSGDRAYEQYF
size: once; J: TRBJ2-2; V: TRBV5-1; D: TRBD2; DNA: TGCGCCAGCAGCTTATTTCGACTAGCGGGGGGGCCCGGGGAGCTGTTTTTT; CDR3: CASSLFRLAGGPGELFF
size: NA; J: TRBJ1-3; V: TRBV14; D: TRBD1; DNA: TGTGCCAGCAGCCTAGCAGGGGGCTTAACTGGAAACACCATATATTTT; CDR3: CASSLAGGLTGNTIYF
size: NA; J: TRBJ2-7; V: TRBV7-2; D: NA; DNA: TGTGCCAGCAGCTTAGATCCGGGTGGGGAGCAGTACTTC; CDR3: CASSLDPGGEQYF
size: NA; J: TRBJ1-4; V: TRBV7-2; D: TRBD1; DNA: TGTGCCAGCAGCTTAGTGGGGACAGGGCCTGAAAAACTGTTTTTT; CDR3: CASSLVGTGPEKLFF
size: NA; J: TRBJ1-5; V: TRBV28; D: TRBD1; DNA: TGTGCCAGCAGCCCGAGAACAGGGGTCAATCAGCCCCAGCATTTT; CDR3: CASSPRTGVNQPQHF
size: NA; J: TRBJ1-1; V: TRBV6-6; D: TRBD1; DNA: TGTGCCAGCAGTTACTCGACAGGGGGCACTGAAGCTTTCTTT; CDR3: CASSYSTGGTEAFF
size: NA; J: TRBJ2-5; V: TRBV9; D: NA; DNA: TGTGCCAGCAGCGTAGACAGGAGTCGAGAGACCCAGTACTTC; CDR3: CASSVDRSRETQYF
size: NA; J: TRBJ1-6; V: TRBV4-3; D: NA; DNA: TGCGCCAGCAGCCAAGACCCTAGGGGGAATTCACCCCTCCACTTT; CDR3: CASSQDPRGNSPLHF
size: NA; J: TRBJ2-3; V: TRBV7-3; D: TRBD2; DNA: TGTGCCAGCAGCCCAGCGGGGGGGTCCGGAGATACGCAGTATTTT; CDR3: CASSPAGGSGDTQYF
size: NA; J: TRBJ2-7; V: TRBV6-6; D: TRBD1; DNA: TGTGCCAGCAGTTACAGGGACAGGGGTTCCCACGAGCAGTACTTC; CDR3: CASSYRDRGSHEQYF
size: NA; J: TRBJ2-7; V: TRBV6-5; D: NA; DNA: TGTGCCAGCAGTTACTCGCCCGGGTTCTACGAGCAGTACTTC; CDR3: CASSYSPGFYEQYF
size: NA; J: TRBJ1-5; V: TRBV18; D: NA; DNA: TGTGCCAGCTCACCAGACCTAGATCAGCCCCAGCATTTT; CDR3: CASSPDLDQPQHF
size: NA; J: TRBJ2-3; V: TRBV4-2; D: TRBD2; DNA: TGTGCCAGCAGCCAAGCTACGTCAGCGGGGGGGCACACAGATACGCAGTATTTT; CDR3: CASSQATSAGGHTDTQYF
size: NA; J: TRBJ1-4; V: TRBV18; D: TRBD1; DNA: TGTGCCAGCTCACCACCGGTAGGAGGGACAGGTGGTGAAAAACTGTTTTTT; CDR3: CASSPPVGGTGGEKLFF
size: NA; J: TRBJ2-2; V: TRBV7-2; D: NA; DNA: TGTGCCAGCAGCACCCGGGTGTTCACCGGGGAGCTGTTTTTT; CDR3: CASSTRVFTGELFF
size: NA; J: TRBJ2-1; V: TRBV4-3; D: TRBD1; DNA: TGCGCCAGCAGCCAAGCCGGGACAGGGGTCGGCGATGAGCAGTTCTTC; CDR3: CASSQAGTGVGDEQFF
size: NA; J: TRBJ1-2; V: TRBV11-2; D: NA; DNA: TGTGCCAGCAGCTTAGACCAGGACAGCAACTATGGCTACACCTTC; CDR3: CASSLDQDSNYGYTF
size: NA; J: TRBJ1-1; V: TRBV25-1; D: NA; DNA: TGTGCCAGCACCGCGGGACTGACGAACACTGAAGCTTTCTTT; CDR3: CASTAGLTNTEAFF
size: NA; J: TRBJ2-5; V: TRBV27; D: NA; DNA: TGTGCCAGCAGTCCCCAAAGGGTTTCGGGGGTCCACCTCGAGACCCAGTACTTC; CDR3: CASSPQRVSGVHLETQYF
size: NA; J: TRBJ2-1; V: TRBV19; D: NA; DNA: TGTGCCAGTAGTGGCCAGACCTACAATGAGCAGTTCTTC; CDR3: CASSGQTYNEQFF